This entry features one T cell receptor (beta chain) sequence. This CDR3 spans 15 amino acids. Germline assignment: CDR1 LGHDT and CDR2 YNNKEL (reference sequence). Between the trimmed V and J ends, which lost 0 bases and 4 bases, there was a span of 12 bases. This sample was included in a study of blood T cell repertoires in COVID-19. Per the original data handling: Scientists estimated how many nucleated cells there were by amplifying reference gene primers. Method: immunoSEQ multiplex PCR; TCRdb's copy keeps in-frame clones and lacks some. That table is the source of V, J and clone size, and D and trimming were worked out from the DNA. The profile covers more than 200,000 clones, with nearly 90% appearing a single time and 0.7% taken by the ten largest.

This clonotype was obtained from a human donor in a cohort sampled during active COVID-19. The J gene is TRBJ1-2, the V gene TRBV3-1 (or the pseudogene TRBV3-2); D possibly corresponds to TRBD1 (5 bases). Sequencing was performed on peripheral blood. The CDR3 protein is CASSQDLFRVYGYTF. The DNA of the CDR3 is TGTGCCAGCAGCCAAGATCTGTTCAGGGTCTATGGCTACACCTTC.